This T cell receptor (beta chain) was sequenced in a study of blood T cell repertoires in COVID-19. Assay: immunoSEQ multiplex PCR; the TCRdb copy retains only in-frame clones and omits some. The data contain about 250,000 clones, 86% of them singletons. V was pared by 7 bases and J by 0 bases, with 7 bases of the junction left unmatched. The germline V gene has CDR1 SGHRS and CDR2 YFSETQ. The length of the CDR3 is 16 residues. The sequence derives from a woman of 80 years or more with COVID-19, enrolled during active disease. The rearrangement joins TRBV5-1 to TRBJ2-6, with 7 bases aligning to TRBD1. The sequencing sample was made of peripheral blood. This CDR3 is CASANRGSSGANVLTF. DNA for the CDR3: TGCGCCAGCGCTAACAGGGGCAGCTCTGGGGCCAACGTCCTGACTTTC.